Listed here is a single TCR beta chain. The antigen it binds to is not known. No qualities accompany the bases; no much larger clone lies one base away. The data stem from a study of blood T cells in healthy people across ages (dated by TCRdb to the mid-2010s). Looking at the study overall: Template switching captured roughly one uniquely barcoded TCR beta cDNA molecule per two T cells in model experiments. Using deep sequencing normalized with unique cDNA molecular identifiers, the study measured how TCR beta repertoire diversity changes with age. The donors were divided into four age groups: young (average around 16 years), middle-aged (almost 40), aged (roughly 60) and long-lived (roughly 82). Donors of different ages were randomly distributed across sequencing lanes to avoid experimental bias. The study analyzed two additional independent replicas of 1 million unique cDNA reads from the same blood draw for two donors, one aged 18 to 29 and one aged 80 or older.

The CDR3 starts with the cysteine, ends with the phenylalanine, and has 15 residues. Just CDR3 DNA is preserved here, 45 bases in frame from base 1. CDR1 and CDR2 are drawn from the germline V gene (reference sequence): DFQATT, SNEGSKA. V lost 4 bases and J lost 7 bases, and the count of bases not matched to a germline gene is 16. Library creation used 5' RACE. Sequencer: Illumina HiSeq 2500. A second about 7 to 11 cycle PCR used a sample-barcoded 5' primer and a J-beta primer mix. A template-switch 5' adaptor carrying 12 random nucleotides introduced a unique molecular identifier onto each TCR beta cDNA molecule. At least 2.5 million CDR3-containing paired-end reads were obtained from each sample. First-strand cDNA synthesis was performed from all RNA using the Mint cDNA synthesis kit, with priming by a TRBC-specific oligonucleotide. All cDNA was treated with uracil-DNA glycosylase and then went through a first 18-cycle PCR with the universal primers M1SS and BC2_uni_R. Under the source paper's analysis protocol: Each sample was normalized by randomly selecting 1 million high-quality reads, each carrying a distinct molecular identifier. Reads with shared molecular identifiers were discarded instead of being binned into consensus sequences. MiTCR, with a Q25 quality threshold and the strictest error-elimination algorithm, was used for CDR3 identification, clonotype clustering and error correction. A nonparametric unseen species model with Euler transformation was used to estimate a lower bound on total TCR beta diversity. In TCRdb, the public reads were trimmed at Q25 with fastp and aligned with MiXCR, with productive beta chains retained. Every entry covers one CDR3 protein and lists the most common genes and DNA from its rows. It is TCRdb's table, rather than the study itself, that gives the V and J calls and clone size. The sample contains around 990,000 distinct CDR3 sequences, roughly two fifths of them found a single time. The top ten clones comprise around 13% of the sample.

Donors were a few dozen systemically healthy Caucasian individuals from Russia aged roughly 6 to 95 years. Each donor gave approximately 9.3 milliliters of peripheral blood, collected into EDTA-treated Vacutainer tubes. Ficoll-Paque density-gradient centrifugation was used to isolate PBMCs, with at least 6.5 million per sample. Trizol reagent was used to extract total RNA from the PBMCs, yielding at least 5.5 micrograms per sample. For every donor, flow cytometry on a PBMC aliquot measured the percentage of naive CD45RAhigh/CD27high T cells. Beyond this particular receptor, the publication reports: A strong correlation was found between observed TCR beta diversity and the percentage of naive T cells measured by flow cytometry. Because donor CMV infection status was unknown, age-related changes in expanded clonotypes were potentially confounded. Estimates of total diversity from one million sequenced T cells were regarded as lower bounds and underestimates. Observed TCR beta diversity per million T cells fell roughly linearly with age, and a significant reduction was already apparent by age about 38. Compared with the aged group, the long-lived group had more naive CD4+ T cells, fewer expanded clones and increased TCR diversity, suggesting age selection. Bulk unsorted PBMC profiling prevented conclusive comparison of naive and antigen-experienced compartments.

The source is a man aged 18 to 29 in good health. The chain employs TRBV20-1 and TRBJ2-7; 7 bases in the junction line up with TRBD2. What was sequenced was blood. The CDR3 reads as follows: CSAILSGVYYNEQYF. The DNA sequence is TGCAGTGCTATTTTAAGCGGGGTGTACTACAATGAGCAGTACTTC.